The rows below give T cell receptor beta chains drawn from one sample of a study of cytomegalovirus exposure and HLA in healthy donors. Here immunoSEQ multiplex PCR was the method, and the copy in TCRdb shows in-frame clones only, minus some. The sample records tens of thousands of clones, under 90% being singletons. Sequencing was carried out using PBMCs. The receptors originated from a man aged 50 to 60 in good health and CMV-seropositive. Each CDR3 is given with its conserved first and last residue. Each record gives: J gene, clone size, D gene, CDR3 length, V gene, CDR3 protein, CDR3 DNA. D genes are given only for firm matches. Not every row has a clone size; where given, it reads once, few, many or a size class.

>TRBJ1-1|-|-|13|TRBV7-3
CASSLRGNTEAFF
TGTGCCAGCAGCCTCCGGGGGAACACTGAAGCTTTCTTT
>TRBJ2-2|few|TRBD1|19|TRBV7-2
CASSLSYSGGESGPGELFF
TGTGCCAGCAGCTTATCGTATTCAGGGGGCGAATCCGGCCCCGGGGAGCTGTTTTTT
>TRBJ1-5|once|TRBD1|14|TRBV6-1
CASSRQGPGQPQHF
TGTGCCAGCAGCCGACAGGGTCCGGGGCAGCCCCAGCATTTT
>TRBJ2-7|-|TRBD1|15|TRBV19
CASSGRGQGGYEQYF
TGTGCCAGTAGTGGCCGGGGACAGGGGGGCTACGAGCAGTACTTC
>TRBJ2-2|-|TRBD2|16|TRBV4-1
CASSQELAGGFGELFF
TGCGCCAGCAGCCAAGAGCTAGCGGGAGGGTTCGGGGAGCTGTTTTTT
>TRBJ1-2|-|-|14|TRBV27
CASSLTGALYGYTF
TGTGCCAGCTCCTTGACTGGGGCGCTCTATGGCTACACCTTC
>TRBJ2-3|-|TRBD2|16|TRBV30
CAWDRPLAGVVDTQYF
TGTGCCTGGGACCGACCTCTAGCGGGAGTAGTGGATACGCAGTATTTT
>TRBJ2-3|-|-|13|TRBV4-1
CAGSPGDTDTQYF
TGCGCCGGCAGCCCGGGGGACACAGATACGCAGTATTTT
>TRBJ2-7|medium-sized|-|14|TRBV7-9
CASSFDRYSYEQYF
TGTGCCAGCAGTTTTGACAGATACTCCTACGAGCAGTACTTC
>TRBJ1-3|-|-|16|TRBV10-3
CAISESWGDSGNTIYF
TGTGCCATCAGTGAGTCGTGGGGAGACTCTGGAAACACCATATATTTT
>TRBJ2-3|few|TRBD2|15|TRBV5-4
CASSFYAGGTNTQYF
TGTGCCAGCAGCTTTTACGCGGGAGGTACGAATACGCAGTATTTT
>TRBJ2-1|-|-|18|TRBV5-1
CASSLGATSTWSDDEQFF
TGCGCCAGCAGCTTGGGGGCCACTAGCACCTGGAGTGATGATGAGCAGTTCTTC
>TRBJ2-1|-|TRBD2|15|TRBV9
CASSVSSGEGWEQFF
TGTGCCAGCAGCGTATCTAGCGGGGAGGGTTGGGAGCAGTTCTTC
>TRBJ1-2|-|-|12|TRBV7-9
CSSSLRESDYTF
TGTTCCAGCAGCCTACGGGAATCCGATTACACCTTC
>TRBJ2-3|-|TRBD1|14|TRBV10-3
CAISEYQGADTQYF
TGTGCCATCAGTGAGTACCAGGGGGCAGATACGCAGTATTTT
>TRBJ2-6|-|TRBD1|19|TRBV15
CATSRGGTGGPSGANVLTF
TGTGCCACCAGCAGAGGAGGGACAGGGGGACCTTCTGGGGCCAACGTCCTGACTTTC
>TRBJ2-6|-|-|15|TRBV11-3
CASSLGGSGANVLTF
TGTGCCAGCAGCTTAGGAGGCTCTGGGGCCAACGTCCTGACTTTC
>TRBJ2-3|-|TRBD2|17|TRBV4-2
CASRDPTSGPSTDTQYF
TGTGCCAGCAGAGACCCAACTAGCGGCCCTAGCACAGATACGCAGTATTTT
>TRBJ1-3|-|-|11|TRBV6-5
CASSQGNTIYF
TGTGCCAGCAGTCAAGGAAACACCATATATTTT
>TRBJ1-2|-|-|15|TRBV2
CASRDSALTGYGYTF
TGTGCCAGCCGGGACTCCGCCTTAACGGGTTATGGCTACACCTTC
>TRBJ2-6|-|-|14|TRBV27
CASSPFSGANVLTF
TGTGCCAGCAGTCCGTTCTCTGGGGCCAACGTCCTGACTTTC
>TRBJ1-3|-|TRBD1|16|TRBV11-2
CASSLGQLSGGNTIYF
TGTGCCAGCAGCCTGGGACAGTTAAGCGGAGGAAACACCATATATTTT
>TRBJ2-7|-|-|17|TRBV5-1
CASSSGQGSPSGNEQYF
TGCGCCAGCAGCTCGGGACAGGGCTCGCCTAGCGGGAACGAGCAGTACTTC
>TRBJ1-5|few|-|16|TRBV5-8
CASSLGQGGFNQPQHF
TGTGCCAGCAGCTTGGGGCAGGGTGGTTTCAATCAGCCCCAGCATTTT
>TRBJ2-7|-|-|9|TRBV5-5
CASSREQYF
TGTGCCAGCAGCCGGGAGCAGTACTTC